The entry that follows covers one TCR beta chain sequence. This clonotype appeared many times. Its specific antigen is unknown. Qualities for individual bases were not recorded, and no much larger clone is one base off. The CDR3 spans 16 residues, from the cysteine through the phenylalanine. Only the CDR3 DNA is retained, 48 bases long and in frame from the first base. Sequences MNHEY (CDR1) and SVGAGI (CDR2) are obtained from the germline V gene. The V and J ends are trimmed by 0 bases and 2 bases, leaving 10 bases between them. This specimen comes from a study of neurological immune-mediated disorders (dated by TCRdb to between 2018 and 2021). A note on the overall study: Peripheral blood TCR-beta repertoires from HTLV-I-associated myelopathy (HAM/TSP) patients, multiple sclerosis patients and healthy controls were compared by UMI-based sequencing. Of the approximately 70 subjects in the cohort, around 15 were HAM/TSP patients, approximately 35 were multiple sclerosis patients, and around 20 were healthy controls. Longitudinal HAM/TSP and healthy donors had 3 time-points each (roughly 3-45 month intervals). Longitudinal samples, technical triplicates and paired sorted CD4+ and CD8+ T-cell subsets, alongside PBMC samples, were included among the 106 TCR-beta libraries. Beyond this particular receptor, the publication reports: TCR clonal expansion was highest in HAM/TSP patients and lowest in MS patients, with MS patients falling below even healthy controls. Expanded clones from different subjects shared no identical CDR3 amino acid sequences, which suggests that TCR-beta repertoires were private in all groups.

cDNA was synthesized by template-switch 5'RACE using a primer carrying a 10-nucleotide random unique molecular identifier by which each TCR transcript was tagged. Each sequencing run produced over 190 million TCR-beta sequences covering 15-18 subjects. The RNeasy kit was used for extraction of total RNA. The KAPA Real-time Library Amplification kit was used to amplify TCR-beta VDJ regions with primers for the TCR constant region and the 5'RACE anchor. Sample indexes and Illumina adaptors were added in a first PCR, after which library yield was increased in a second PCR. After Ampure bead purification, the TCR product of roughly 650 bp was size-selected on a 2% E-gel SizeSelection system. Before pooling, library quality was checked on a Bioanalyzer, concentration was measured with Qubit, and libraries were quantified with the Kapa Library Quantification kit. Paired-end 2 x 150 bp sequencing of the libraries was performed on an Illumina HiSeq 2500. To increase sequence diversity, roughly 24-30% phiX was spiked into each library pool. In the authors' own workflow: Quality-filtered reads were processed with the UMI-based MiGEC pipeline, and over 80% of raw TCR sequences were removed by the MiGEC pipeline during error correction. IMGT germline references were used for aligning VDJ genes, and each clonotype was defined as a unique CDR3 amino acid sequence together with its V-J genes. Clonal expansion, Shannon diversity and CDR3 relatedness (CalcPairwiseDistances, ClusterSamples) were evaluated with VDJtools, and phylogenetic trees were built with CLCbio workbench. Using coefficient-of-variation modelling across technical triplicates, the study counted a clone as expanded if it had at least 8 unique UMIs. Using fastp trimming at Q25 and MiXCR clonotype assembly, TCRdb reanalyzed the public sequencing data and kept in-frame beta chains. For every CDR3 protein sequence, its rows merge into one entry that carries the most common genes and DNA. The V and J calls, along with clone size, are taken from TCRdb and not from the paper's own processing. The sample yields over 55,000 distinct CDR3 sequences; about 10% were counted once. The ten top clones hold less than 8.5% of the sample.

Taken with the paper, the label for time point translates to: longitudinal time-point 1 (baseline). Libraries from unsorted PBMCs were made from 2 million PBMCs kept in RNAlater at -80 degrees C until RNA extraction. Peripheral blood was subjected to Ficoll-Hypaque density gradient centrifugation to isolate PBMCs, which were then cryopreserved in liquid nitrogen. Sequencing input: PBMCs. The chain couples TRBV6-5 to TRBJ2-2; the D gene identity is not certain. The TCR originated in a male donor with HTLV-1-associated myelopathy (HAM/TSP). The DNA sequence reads TGTGCCAGCAGTTACTCCGCGACAACTAACACCGGGGAGCTGTTTTTT. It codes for CASSYSATTNTGELFF.